This entry lists 12 T cell receptor beta chains sequenced from one sample in a study of CD8 T cells in Susac syndrome. RNA was extracted with the RNeasy kit, and a quantity of roughly 0.5 to 1 ug was reverse transcribed using random hexamers. TCRdb fed the immunoSEQ multiplex PCR reads into MiXCR, producing one record per CDR3 protein. The table shows roughly 120,000 distinct CDR3 sequences, with 80% to 95% occurring only once. Sequencing used CD8+ T cells from PBMCs. Source of these receptors: a human donor with multiple sclerosis.

This sequence joins TRBV7-3 and TRBJ2-1, with 16 bases that match TRBD2. With V trimmed by 3 bases and J by 6 bases, 2 bases remained unmatched. Germline CDR1 and CDR2: SGHTA and FQGTGA. The CDR3 spans 16 residues. CDR3 residues: CASSLGLAGGGNEQFF. The CDR3 bases are TGTGCCAGCAGCTTGGGACTAGCGGGAGGGGGCAATGAGCAGTTCTTC. Complete variable domain (other parts from reference TRBV7-3 and TRBJ2-1): GAGVSQTPSNKVTEKGKYVELRCDPISGHTALYWYRQSLGQGPEFLIYFQGTGAADDSGLPNDRFFAVRPEGSVSTLKIQRTERGDSAVYLCASSLGLAGGGNEQFFGPGTRLTVL.

V and J are TRBV7-9 and TRBJ2-4; D gene uncertain. This CDR3 region has 16 residues. Germline V gives CDR1 SEHNR, CDR2 FQNEAQ (reference sequence). Trimming took 0 bases from V and 2 from J, leaving 11 bases between them. The CDR3 loop is CASSLASGGTKNIQYF. CDR3 DNA sequence: TGTGCCAGCAGCTTAGCATCGGGCGGAACCAAAAACATTCAGTACTTC.

The chain is built from TRBV30 and TRBJ2-2; TRBD1 matches 9 bases. V was pared by 0 bases and J by 2 bases, with 4 bases of the junction left unmatched. This CDR3 region has 16 residues. From germline, CDR1 is GTSNPN and CDR2 SVGIG (reference sequence). DNA for the CDR3: TGTGCCTGGAGTGTTGAGACAGGGGGAAACACCGGGGAGCTGTTTTTT. Translating gives CAWSVETGGNTGELFF. The full variable domain, in which reference TRBV30 and TRBJ2-2 provide the parts outside the CDR3, is SQTIHQWPATLVQPVGSPLSLECTVEGTSNPNLYWYRQAAGRGLQLLFYSVGIGQISSEVPQNLSASRPQDRQFILSSKKLLLSDSGFYLCAWSVETGGNTGELFFGEGSRLTVL.

This clonotype was observed once. This chain joins TRBV30 and TRBJ2-3; TRBD2 agrees at 7 bases. From germline, CDR1 is GTSNPN and CDR2 SVGIG (reference sequence). CDR3 length: 14 residues. The V segment lost 3 bases and the J segment 2 bases; nucleotides outside the gene matches: 5. CDR3 protein: CAWRGGRYTDTQYF. Written as DNA, the CDR3 is TGTGCCTGGAGAGGCGGGAGATACACAGATACGCAGTATTTT.

The V call is TRBV27, the J call TRBJ2-7; D gene uncertain. Trimming removed 3 bases from V and 2 bases from J, with 14 bases in between. CDR1 and CDR2 (germline): MNHEY, SMNVEV (reference sequence). The CDR3 is made up of 15 amino acids. The CDR3 nucleotides are TGTGCCAGCAGTTTGGTCCCCCCACCCACCTACGAGCAGTACGTC. Protein: CASSLVPPPTYEQYV.

The CDR3: CASSFPRRDTFTDTQYF. The CDR3 DNA reads TGTGCCAGCAGCTTTCCCCGAAGGGACACTTTCACAGATACGCAGTATTTT. The chain employs TRBV7-9 and TRBJ2-3, with D tentatively TRBD1 (6 bases). The CDR3 is made up of 17 amino acids. The germline gives CDR1 SEHNR, CDR2 FQNEAQ (reference sequence). The ends were cut back, 3 bases at V and 2 bases at J, with 18 bases in the middle.

The chain uses TRBV25-1 and TRBJ1-2, with 9 nucleotides matching TRBD1. V trimming: 3 bases; J trimming: 6 bases; junction bases outside the gene matches: 11. Germline assignment: CDR1 MGHDK and CDR2 SYGVNS. The CDR3 spans 16 residues. The CDR3, as DNA: TGTGCCAGCAGTGACCAGGGGGACAGGGAGTTGCATGGCTACACCTTC. Its translation: CASSDQGDRELHGYTF.

The count of this clonotype is one. In DNA, the CDR3 is TGCAGCGTTGAAGGCAGGGAGCTGCCTGAAGCTTTCTTT. Amino acids: CSVEGRELPEAFF. V usage is TRBV29-1 and J usage is TRBJ1-1; tentatively, D is TRBD1 (5 bases). CDR1 is SQVTM and CDR2 is ANQGSEA in the germline V gene. This CDR3 region has 13 residues. Trimming shortened V by 1 base and J by 6 bases, and 12 bases separated the two germline ends.

CDR3 sequence: CASSESAGGTEAFF. CDR3 sequence (DNA): TGTGCCAGCAGTGAATCGGCCGGGGGCACTGAAGCTTTCTTT. The chain employs TRBV6-1 and TRBJ1-1; tentatively, D is TRBD1 (5 bases). The CDR3 is 14 residues long. Germline V gene sequence: CDR1 MNHNS, CDR2 SASEGT. Trimming took 2 bases from V and 4 from J, leaving 11 bases between them.

The chain has TRBV7-9 and TRBJ2-2, with 9 bases lining up with TRBD1. Losses at the gene ends were 4 bases for V and 6 bases for J; bases not matched to a gene: 9. The CDR3 loop spans 16 amino acids. CDR1 is SEHNR and CDR2 is FQNEAQ in the germline V gene (reference sequence). The CDR3, as DNA: TGTGCCAGCAGCTCTCCGGACAGGGGTCTTTCCGGGGAGCTGTTTTTT. This sequence encodes CASSSPDRGLSGELFF.

This sequence joins TRBV29-1 and TRBJ2-1; no definite D call. The CDR3 has 12 residues. The V gene lost 1 base and the J gene lost 9 bases, with 10 bases spanning the gap. Germline CDR1 SQVTM, CDR2 ANQGSEA. CDR3 loop: CSVEGRYGEQFF. The CDR3 DNA reads as TGCAGCGTTGAAGGCCGATATGGTGAGCAGTTCTTC.

The sample holds a few counts of this clonotype. The chain carries TRBV13 and TRBJ2-7; the D gene is possibly TRBD1 (5 bases). The V and J ends lost 0 bases and 2 bases respectively, with 11 bases between them. CDR3 length: 15 residues. Looked up from germline, CDR1 is PRHDT and CDR2 is FYEKMQ (reference sequence). The CDR3 DNA sequence: TGTGCCAGCAGCTTAGGACCCGACAGTGCCTACGAGCAGTACTTC. Protein: CASSLGPDSAYEQYF.